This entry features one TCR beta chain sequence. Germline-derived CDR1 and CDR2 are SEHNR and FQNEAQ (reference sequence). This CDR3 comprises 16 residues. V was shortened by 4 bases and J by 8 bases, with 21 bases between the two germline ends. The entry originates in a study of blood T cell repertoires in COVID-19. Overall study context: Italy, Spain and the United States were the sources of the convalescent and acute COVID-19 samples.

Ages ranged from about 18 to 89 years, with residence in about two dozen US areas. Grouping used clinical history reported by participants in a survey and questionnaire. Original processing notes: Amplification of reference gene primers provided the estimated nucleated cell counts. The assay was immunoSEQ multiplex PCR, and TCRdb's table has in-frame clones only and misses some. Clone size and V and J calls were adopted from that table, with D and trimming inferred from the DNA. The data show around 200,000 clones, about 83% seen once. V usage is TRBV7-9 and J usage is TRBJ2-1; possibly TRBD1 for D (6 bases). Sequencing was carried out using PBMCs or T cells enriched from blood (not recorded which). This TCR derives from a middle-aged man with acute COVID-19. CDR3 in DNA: TGTGCCAGCAGCTCGATGACAGGACACTTTTTTGATGAGCAGTTCTTC. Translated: CASSSMTGHFFDEQFF.